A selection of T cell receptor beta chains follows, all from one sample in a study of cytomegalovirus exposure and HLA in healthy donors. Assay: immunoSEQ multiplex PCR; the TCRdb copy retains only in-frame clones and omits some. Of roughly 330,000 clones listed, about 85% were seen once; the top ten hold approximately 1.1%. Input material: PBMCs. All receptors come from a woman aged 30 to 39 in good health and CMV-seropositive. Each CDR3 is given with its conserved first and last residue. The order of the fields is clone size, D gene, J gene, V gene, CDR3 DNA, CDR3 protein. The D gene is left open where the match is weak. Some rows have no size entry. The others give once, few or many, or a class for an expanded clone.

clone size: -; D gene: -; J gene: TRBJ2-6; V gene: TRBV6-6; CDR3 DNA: TGTGCCAGCATCGCCAGGGGCTCTGGGGCCAACGTCCTGACTTTC; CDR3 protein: CASIARGSGANVLTF
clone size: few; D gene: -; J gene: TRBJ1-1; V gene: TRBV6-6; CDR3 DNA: TGTGCCAGCAGTTTCACAGGGATGAACACTGAAGCTTTCTTT; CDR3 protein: CASSFTGMNTEAFF
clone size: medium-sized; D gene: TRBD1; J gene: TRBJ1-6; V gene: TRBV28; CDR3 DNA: TGTGCCAGCAGGGAGACAGGGCCCATGAATTCACCCCTCCACTTT; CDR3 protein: CASRETGPMNSPLHF
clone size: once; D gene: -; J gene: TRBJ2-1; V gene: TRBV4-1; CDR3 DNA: TGCGCCAGCAGCCAAGATGAGGACTCGTACAATGAGCAGTTCTTC; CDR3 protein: CASSQDEDSYNEQFF
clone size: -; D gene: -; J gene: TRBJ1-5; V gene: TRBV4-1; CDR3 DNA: TGCGCCAGCAGCCAAGATATTGAGGGGGATCAGCCCCAGCATTTT; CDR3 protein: CASSQDIEGDQPQHF
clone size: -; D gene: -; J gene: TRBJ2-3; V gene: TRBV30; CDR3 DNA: TGTGCCTGGAAGTTGGTCCCCTCAGATACGCAGTATTTT; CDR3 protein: CAWKLVPSDTQYF
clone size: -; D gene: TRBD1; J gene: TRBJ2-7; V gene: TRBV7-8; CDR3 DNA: TGTGCCAGCAGCCTCCGGACAGGGGGCAGTGAGCAGTACTTC; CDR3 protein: CASSLRTGGSEQYF
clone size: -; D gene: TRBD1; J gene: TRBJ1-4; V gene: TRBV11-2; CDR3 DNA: TGTGCCAGCAGCTGGGGACAGTCCGCAACTAATGAAAAACTGTTTTTT; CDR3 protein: CASSWGQSATNEKLFF
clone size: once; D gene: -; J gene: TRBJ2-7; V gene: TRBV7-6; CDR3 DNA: TGTGCCAGCAGCTCGCGGACAGACGAGCAGTACTTC; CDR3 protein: CASSSRTDEQYF
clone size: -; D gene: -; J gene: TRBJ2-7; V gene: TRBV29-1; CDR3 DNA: TGCAGCGTGGAAGACAACTACGAGCAGTACTTC; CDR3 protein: CSVEDNYEQYF
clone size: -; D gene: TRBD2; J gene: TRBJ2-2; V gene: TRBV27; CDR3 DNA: TGTGCCAGCAGTTTACCTAGCGGGAGTCCCGGGGAGCTGTTTTTT; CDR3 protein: CASSLPSGSPGELFF
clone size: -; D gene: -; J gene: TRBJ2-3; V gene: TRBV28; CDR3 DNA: TGTGCCAGCAGTTTAGTGGGCACAGATACGCAGTATTTT; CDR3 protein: CASSLVGTDTQYF
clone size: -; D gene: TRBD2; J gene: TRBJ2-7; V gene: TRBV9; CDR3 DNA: TGTGCCAGCAGCAAGAATCCAAGCGGGAGCTCCACCTACGAGCAGTACTTC; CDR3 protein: CASSKNPSGSSTYEQYF
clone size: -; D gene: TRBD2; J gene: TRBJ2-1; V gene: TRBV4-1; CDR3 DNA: TGCGCCAGCAGCCAAGATCAGCGGGAGGGCTACAATGAGCAGTTCTTC; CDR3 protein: CASSQDQREGYNEQFF
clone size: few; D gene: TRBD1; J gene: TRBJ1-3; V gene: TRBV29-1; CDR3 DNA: TGCAGCGTCGGACAGGGGGCTGGAAACACCATATATTTT; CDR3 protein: CSVGQGAGNTIYF
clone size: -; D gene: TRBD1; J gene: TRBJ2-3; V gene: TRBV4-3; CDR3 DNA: TGCGCCAGCAGCCAGGGACAGGGAAGCACAGATACGCAGTATTTT; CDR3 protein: CASSQGQGSTDTQYF
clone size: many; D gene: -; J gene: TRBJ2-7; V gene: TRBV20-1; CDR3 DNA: TGCAGTGCTTCCGACCGAGCTCGGCAGTACTTC; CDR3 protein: CSASDRARQYF
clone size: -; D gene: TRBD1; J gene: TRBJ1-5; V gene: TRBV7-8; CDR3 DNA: TGTGCCAGCAGCCGGGGACAGATGAATCAGCCCCAGCATTTT; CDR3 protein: CASSRGQMNQPQHF
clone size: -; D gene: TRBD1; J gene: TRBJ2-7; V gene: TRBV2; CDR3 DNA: TGTGCCAGCAGTGATCAAACGGTGGGACAGGGAGGCTACGAGCAGTACTTC; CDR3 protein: CASSDQTVGQGGYEQYF
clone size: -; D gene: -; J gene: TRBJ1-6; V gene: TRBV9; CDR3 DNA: TGTGCCAGCAGCGTTGTCGATGGGGTTAATTCACCCCTCCACTTT; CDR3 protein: CASSVVDGVNSPLHF
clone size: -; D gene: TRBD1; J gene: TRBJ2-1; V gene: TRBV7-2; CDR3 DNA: TGTGCCAGCAGCTCAGCCGGGACAGGGGTGCATGAGCAGTTCTTC; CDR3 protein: CASSSAGTGVHEQFF
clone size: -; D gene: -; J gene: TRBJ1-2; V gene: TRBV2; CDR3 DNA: TGTGCCAGCAGTGGTCGGGGCAACACCTTC; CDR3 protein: CASSGRGNTF
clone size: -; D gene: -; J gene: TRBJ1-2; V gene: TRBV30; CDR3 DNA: TGTGCCTGGAGTATAGGGTTCTATGGCTACACCTTC; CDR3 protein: CAWSIGFYGYTF
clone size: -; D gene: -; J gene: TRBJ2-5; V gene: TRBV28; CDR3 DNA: TGTGCCAGCAGGCCCCGGATACTAGGAGAGACCCAGTACTTC; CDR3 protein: CASRPRILGETQYF
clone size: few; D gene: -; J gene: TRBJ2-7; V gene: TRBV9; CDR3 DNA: TGTGCCAGCAGCCCCTCACAGGGGACTCGCGAGCAGTACTTC; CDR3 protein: CASSPSQGTREQYF
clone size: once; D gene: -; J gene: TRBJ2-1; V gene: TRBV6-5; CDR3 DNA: TGTGCCAGCAGTTACGTGGCTAGCGTCAATGAGCAGTTCTTC; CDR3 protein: CASSYVASVNEQFF
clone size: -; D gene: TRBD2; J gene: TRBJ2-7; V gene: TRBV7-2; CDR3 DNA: TGTGCCAGCAGCCCCTTGACTAGCGGACGCTACGAGCAGTACTTC; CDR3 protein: CASSPLTSGRYEQYF
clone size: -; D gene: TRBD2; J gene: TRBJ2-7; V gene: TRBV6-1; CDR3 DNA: TGTGCCAGCAGTGAGCGGGGGGGAGTCCACGAGCAGTACTTC; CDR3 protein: CASSERGGVHEQYF
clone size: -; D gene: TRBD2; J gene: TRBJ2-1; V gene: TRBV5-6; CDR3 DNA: TGTGCCAGCAGCTTTTGGACTAGCGTTAGTGAGCAGTTCTTC; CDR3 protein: CASSFWTSVSEQFF
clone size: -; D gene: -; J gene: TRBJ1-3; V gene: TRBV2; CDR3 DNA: TGTGCCAGCAAGCGGGGTTCTGGAAACACCATATATTTT; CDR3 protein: CASKRGSGNTIYF
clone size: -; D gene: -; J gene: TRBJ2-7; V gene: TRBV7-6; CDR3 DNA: TGTGCCAGCAGCCCCGGGACGGTCTACGAGCAGTACTTC; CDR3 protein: CASSPGTVYEQYF
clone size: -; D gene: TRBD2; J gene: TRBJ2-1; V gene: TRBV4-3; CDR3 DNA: TGCGCCAGCAGCCAAGACCCGACTAGCGGGGGGCGTAATGAGCAGTTCTTC; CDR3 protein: CASSQDPTSGGRNEQFF
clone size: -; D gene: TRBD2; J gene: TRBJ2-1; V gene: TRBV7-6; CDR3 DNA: TGTGCCAGCAGCTTAGGGACTAGCGGGGAGGGTGAGCAGTTCTTC; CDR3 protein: CASSLGTSGEGEQFF
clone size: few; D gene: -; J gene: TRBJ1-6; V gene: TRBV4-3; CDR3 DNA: TGCGCCAGCAGCCAAGCAGACATGTTGAATTCACCCCTCCACTTT; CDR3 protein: CASSQADMLNSPLHF
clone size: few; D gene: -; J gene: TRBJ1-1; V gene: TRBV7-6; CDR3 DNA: TGTGCCAGCAGCTTAGTTGGCTCTGAAGCTTTCTTT; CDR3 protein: CASSLVGSEAFF
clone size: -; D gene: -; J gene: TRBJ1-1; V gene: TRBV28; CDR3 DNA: TGTGCCAGCAGTAGGACAGTCATGAACACTGAAGCTTTCTTT; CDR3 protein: CASSRTVMNTEAFF
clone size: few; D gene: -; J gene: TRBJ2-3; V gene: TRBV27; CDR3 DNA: TGTGCCAGCAGTTGGGGCACAGATACGCAGTATTTT; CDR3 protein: CASSWGTDTQYF
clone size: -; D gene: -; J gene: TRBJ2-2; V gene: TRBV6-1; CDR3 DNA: TGTGCCAGCAGTAGTCAGAGAAACACCGGGGAGCTGTTTTTT; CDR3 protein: CASSSQRNTGELFF
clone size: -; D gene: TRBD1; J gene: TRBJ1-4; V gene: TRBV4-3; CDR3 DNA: TGCGCCAGCAGCCAGGAAGGGGGACAGAGAACTGAAAAACTGTTTTTT; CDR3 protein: CASSQEGGQRTEKLFF
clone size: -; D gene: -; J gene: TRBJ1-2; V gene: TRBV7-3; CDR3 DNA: TGTGCCAGCAGCTTACATGAGGGCAGCTATGGCTACACCTTC; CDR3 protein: CASSLHEGSYGYTF
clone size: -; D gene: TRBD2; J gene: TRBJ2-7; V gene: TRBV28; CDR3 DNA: TGTGCCAGCAGTTCACCGGGACTAGCGGGTTCAAACTCCTACGAGCAGTACTTC; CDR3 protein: CASSSPGLAGSNSYEQYF
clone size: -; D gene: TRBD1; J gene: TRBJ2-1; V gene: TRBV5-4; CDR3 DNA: TGTGCCAGCAGCTTGAGGGACAGGGGACTTCACAATGAGCAGTTCTTC; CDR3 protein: CASSLRDRGLHNEQFF
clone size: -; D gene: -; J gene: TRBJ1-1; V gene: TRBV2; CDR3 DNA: TGTGCCAGCACGGTGAACAGGAACACTGAAGCTTTCTTT; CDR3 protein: CASTVNRNTEAFF